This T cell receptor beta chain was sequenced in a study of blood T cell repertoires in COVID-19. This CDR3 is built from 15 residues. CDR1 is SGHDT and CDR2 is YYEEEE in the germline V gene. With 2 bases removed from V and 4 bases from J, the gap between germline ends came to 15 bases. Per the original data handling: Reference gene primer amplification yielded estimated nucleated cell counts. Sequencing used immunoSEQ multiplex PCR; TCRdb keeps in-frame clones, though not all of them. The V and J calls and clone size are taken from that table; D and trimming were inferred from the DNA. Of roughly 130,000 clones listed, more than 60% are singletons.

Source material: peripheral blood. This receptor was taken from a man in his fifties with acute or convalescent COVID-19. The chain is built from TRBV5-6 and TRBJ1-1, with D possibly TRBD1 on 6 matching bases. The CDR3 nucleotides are TGTGCCAGCAGCTTCCAACAGGGTTTTGTCACTGAAGCTTTCTTT. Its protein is CASSFQQGFVTEAFF.